The sequence of this T cell receptor beta chain was determined in a study of cytomegalovirus exposure and HLA in healthy donors. Both 60 Vbeta primers and 13 Jbeta primers went into the PCR. Using immunoSEQ multiplex PCR, the repertoire was profiled, and TCRdb retains in-frame clones only, with some absent. The sample includes some 170,000 clones, around 81% of them seen just once. Sequenced material: PBMCs. The TCR comes from a woman aged 18 to 35 in good health and CMV-seropositive.

DNA for the CDR3: TGTGCCAGCAGCCCATACGGGTCTGCCTCCCCGTGGGGCGATGGCTACACCTTC. The encoded protein is CASSPYGSASPWGDGYTF. V is TRBV7-2 and J is TRBJ1-2; D is possibly TRBD1 (5 bases). The germline CDR1 and CDR2 sequences are SGHTA and FQGNSA. The V end was cut by 5 bases, the J end by 6 bases, with 28 bases between. CDR3 size: 18 residues.